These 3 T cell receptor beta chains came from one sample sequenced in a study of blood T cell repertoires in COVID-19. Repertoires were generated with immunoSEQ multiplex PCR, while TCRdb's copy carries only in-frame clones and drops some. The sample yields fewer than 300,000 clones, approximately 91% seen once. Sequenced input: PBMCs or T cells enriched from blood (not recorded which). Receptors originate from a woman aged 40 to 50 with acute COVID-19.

In DNA, the CDR3 is TGTGCCAGCAGCTTCTCGCTCAGCGGGTCAACTGAAGCTTTCTTT. It yields the protein CASSFSLSGSTEAFF. The rearrangement links TRBV5-8 to TRBJ1-1, with D uncertain. This CDR3 is 15 amino acids long. The V gene's germline CDR1 is SGHTS and CDR2 YDEGEE. V shed 2 bases and J shed 5 bases, with 16 bases lying between them.

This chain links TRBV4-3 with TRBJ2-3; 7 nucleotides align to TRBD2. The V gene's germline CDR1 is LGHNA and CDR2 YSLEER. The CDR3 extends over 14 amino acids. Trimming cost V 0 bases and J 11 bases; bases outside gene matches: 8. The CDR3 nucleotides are TGCGCCAGCAGCCAAGATCGGTGGGGGGGGAGGCAGTATTTT. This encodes CASSQDRWGGRQYF.

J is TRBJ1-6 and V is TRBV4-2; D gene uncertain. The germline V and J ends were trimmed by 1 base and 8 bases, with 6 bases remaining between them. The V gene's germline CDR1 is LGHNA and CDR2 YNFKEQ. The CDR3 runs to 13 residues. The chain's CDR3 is CASSQVSDSPLHF. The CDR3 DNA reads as TGTGCCAGCAGCCAAGTTAGTGATTCACCCCTCCACTTT.